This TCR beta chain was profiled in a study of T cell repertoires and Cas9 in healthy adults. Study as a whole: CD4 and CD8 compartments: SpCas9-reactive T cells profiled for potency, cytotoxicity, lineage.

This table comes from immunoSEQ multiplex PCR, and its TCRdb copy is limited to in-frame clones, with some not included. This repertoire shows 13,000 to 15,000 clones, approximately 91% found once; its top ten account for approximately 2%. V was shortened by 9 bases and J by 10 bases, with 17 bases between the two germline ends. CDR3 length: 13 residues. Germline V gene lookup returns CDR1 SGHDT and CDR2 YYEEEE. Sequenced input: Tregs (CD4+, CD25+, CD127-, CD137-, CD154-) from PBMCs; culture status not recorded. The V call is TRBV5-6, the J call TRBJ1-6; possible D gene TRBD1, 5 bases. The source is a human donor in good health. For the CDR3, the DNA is TGTGCCACCTCCTTGGGGGTTCGGTCACCCCTCCACTTT. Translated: CATSLGVRSPLHF.